This T cell receptor (beta chain) emerged from a study of Siglec-9 on CD8 T cells in melanoma (dated by TCRdb to between 2018 and 2020). About the study as a whole: Siglec-9 expression on CD8+ T cells and the role of Siglec-9 in regulating T cells in the melanoma tumor microenvironment were investigated in the study. Here is what the overall study found, with its caveats: According to the reported findings, Siglec-9 marked and regulated a subset of effector memory CD8+ T cells that seemed to build up inside melanoma tumors.

V sheds 6 bases and J sheds 4 bases, leaving 12 bases between their ends. Looking up the germline V gene yields CDR1 MGHDK and CDR2 SYGVNS. From its cysteine to its phenylalanine, the CDR3 spans 13 amino acids. The read is trimmed to its CDR3 DNA, 39 bases read in frame from base 1. A remark on this clone: Its specific antigen is unknown. Base qualities are not provided; no much larger clone lies one nucleotide away.

The library was generated by the immunoSEQ multiplex PCR assay. Here the immuneACCESS table is served through TCRdb, limited to in-frame sequences with V and J called. Missing clones are a known gap in these copies; in checked studies unresolved V genes cover under half, and the rest lacks a known reason. The sample records roughly 35,000 clones, approximately 84% of which are singletons. Less than 2% of the sample rests with the top ten. The clonotype originates from a human donor in good health. The chain employs TRBV25-1 and TRBJ1-1; 5 matching bases give a weak D call of TRBD1. Specimen: Siglec-9- CD8+ T cells sorted from blood. What this sample's cell subset or site label stands for: CD8 T cells lacking Siglec-9. The nucleotide sequence is TGTGCCAGCAGCACTCGGGGCACCACTGAAGCTTTCTTT. Protein translation: CASSTRGTTEAFF.